Listed below are T cell receptor beta chains from one sample, sequenced in a study of identical twins. TCRdb passed the 5' RACE reads through MiXCR, listing each CDR3 protein once. The sample has 430,000 or so distinct CDR3 sequences, 24% seen once. These data also featured in a second study, about T cells expressing NK-cell markers.

The sample taken for sequencing was CD4+ T cells sorted from blood. These receptors came from a woman aged 18-30 years in good health. The CDR3 runs from the conserved cysteine through the conserved F or W. The D gene is left open where the match is weak. Size values are once, few and many counts, or a class for expanded clones, and some rows have none.

D gene: NA
J gene: TRBJ2-1
V gene: TRBV24-1
clone size: NA
CDR3 protein: CATSGQSHNEQFF
CDR3 DNA: TGTGCCACCAGTGGACAAAGCCACAATGAGCAGTTCTTC

D gene: NA
J gene: TRBJ1-1
V gene: TRBV29-1
clone size: few
CDR3 protein: CSAQGTFMNTEAFF
CDR3 DNA: TGCAGCGCCCAGGGGACGTTCATGAACACTGAAGCTTTCTTT

D gene: TRBD1
J gene: TRBJ2-7
V gene: TRBV6-2/TRBV6-3
clone size: NA
CDR3 protein: CASSRQGSRVYEQYF
CDR3 DNA: TGTGCCAGCAGTCGACAGGGTTCGAGGGTGTACGAGCAGTACTTC

D gene: NA
J gene: TRBJ2-7
V gene: TRBV20-1
clone size: few
CDR3 protein: CSASWPSINEQYF
CDR3 DNA: TGCAGTGCTAGTTGGCCGTCTATCAACGAGCAGTACTTC

D gene: NA
J gene: TRBJ2-2
V gene: TRBV5-4
clone size: NA
CDR3 protein: CASSLPPGGNTGELFF
CDR3 DNA: TGTGCCAGCAGCTTACCCCCAGGTGGGAACACCGGGGAGCTGTTTTTT

D gene: NA
J gene: TRBJ2-2
V gene: TRBV12-3/TRBV12-4
clone size: few
CDR3 protein: CASSPGLADTNTGELFF
CDR3 DNA: TGTGCCAGCAGTCCCGGCCTAGCAGATACGAACACCGGGGAGCTGTTTTTT

D gene: NA
J gene: TRBJ2-5
V gene: TRBV6-2/TRBV6-3
clone size: once
CDR3 protein: CASSGRDKTQYF
CDR3 DNA: TGTGCCAGCAGCGGGCGGGATAAGACCCAGTACTTC

D gene: NA
J gene: TRBJ2-2
V gene: TRBV7-2
clone size: NA
CDR3 protein: CASSFWPQAGELFF
CDR3 DNA: TGTGCCAGCAGTTTTTGGCCCCAGGCCGGGGAGCTGTTTTTT

D gene: TRBD1
J gene: TRBJ2-2
V gene: TRBV7-9
clone size: NA
CDR3 protein: CASSEWDRHTGELFF
CDR3 DNA: TGTGCCAGCAGTGAGTGGGACAGGCACACCGGGGAGCTGTTTTTT

D gene: NA
J gene: TRBJ2-7
V gene: TRBV5-4
clone size: NA
CDR3 protein: CASTPNPTVTTNYEQYF
CDR3 DNA: TGTGCCAGCACCCCTAACCCGACAGTCACAACTAACTACGAGCAGTACTTC

D gene: TRBD1
J gene: TRBJ2-3
V gene: TRBV2
clone size: NA
CDR3 protein: CASDRATDTQYF
CDR3 DNA: TGTGCCAGCGACAGGGCGACAGATACGCAGTATTTT

D gene: TRBD1
J gene: TRBJ2-7
V gene: TRBV5-5
clone size: NA
CDR3 protein: CASSRRTGMGSYEQYF
CDR3 DNA: TGTGCCAGCAGCCGAAGGACAGGGATGGGCTCCTACGAGCAGTACTTC

D gene: NA
J gene: TRBJ2-5
V gene: TRBV20-1
clone size: NA
CDR3 protein: CSAAGPLRRETQYF
CDR3 DNA: TGCAGTGCGGCGGGACCCCTTCGTCGGGAGACCCAGTACTTC

D gene: NA
J gene: TRBJ2-7
V gene: TRBV6-1
clone size: NA
CDR3 protein: CASSTAQTQVHEQYF
CDR3 DNA: TGTGCCAGCAGCACAGCCCAGACACAAGTACACGAGCAGTACTTC

D gene: NA
J gene: TRBJ2-1
V gene: TRBV7-2
clone size: few
CDR3 protein: CASSPKNSYNEQFF
CDR3 DNA: TGTGCCAGCAGCCCCAAAAATTCCTACAATGAGCAGTTCTTC

D gene: NA
J gene: TRBJ2-3
V gene: TRBV20-1
clone size: NA
CDR3 protein: CSAAPTGPGGTDTQYF
CDR3 DNA: TGCAGTGCTGCCCCGACGGGACCTGGGGGGACAGATACGCAGTATTTT

D gene: TRBD2
J gene: TRBJ2-5
V gene: TRBV5-5
clone size: NA
CDR3 protein: CASSLVGLAEETQYF
CDR3 DNA: TGTGCCAGCAGCTTGGTGGGACTAGCCGAAGAGACCCAGTACTTC

D gene: TRBD2
J gene: TRBJ2-1
V gene: TRBV5-4
clone size: NA
CDR3 protein: CASSLSGLASNEQFF
CDR3 DNA: TGTGCCAGCAGCTTGTCGGGACTAGCGTCCAATGAGCAGTTCTTC

D gene: NA
J gene: TRBJ1-5
V gene: TRBV4-1
clone size: few
CDR3 protein: CASSVRDPGKPQHF
CDR3 DNA: TGCGCCAGCAGCGTCCGGGACCCCGGGAAGCCCCAGCATTTT

D gene: NA
J gene: TRBJ2-3
V gene: TRBV10-2
clone size: NA
CDR3 protein: CASMKDGTTQYF
CDR3 DNA: TGCGCCAGCATGAAAGACGGAACAACGCAGTATTTT

D gene: NA
J gene: TRBJ1-1
V gene: TRBV5-1
clone size: few
CDR3 protein: CASSLELGRTEAFF
CDR3 DNA: TGCGCCAGCAGCTTGGAGTTAGGACGGACTGAAGCTTTCTTT

D gene: NA
J gene: TRBJ1-5
V gene: TRBV6-2/TRBV6-3
clone size: few
CDR3 protein: CASRDRALNQPQHF
CDR3 DNA: TGTGCCAGCAGGGACCGGGCCCTGAATCAGCCCCAGCATTTT

D gene: NA
J gene: TRBJ1-2
V gene: TRBV6-1
clone size: NA
CDR3 protein: CASLRGGLVDGYTF
CDR3 DNA: TGTGCCAGCCTGAGAGGGGGGCTCGTCGATGGCTACACCTTC

D gene: TRBD1
J gene: TRBJ2-1
V gene: TRBV7-2
clone size: NA
CDR3 protein: CASSPRPGQGYNEQFF
CDR3 DNA: TGTGCCAGCAGTCCCAGACCGGGACAGGGGTACAATGAGCAGTTCTTC

D gene: TRBD2
J gene: TRBJ2-5
V gene: TRBV5-5
clone size: NA
CDR3 protein: CASSALSGTSGRQTQYF
CDR3 DNA: TGTGCCAGCAGCGCCCTAAGCGGGACTAGCGGGAGGCAGACCCAGTACTTC

D gene: TRBD1
J gene: TRBJ2-1
V gene: TRBV6-2/TRBV6-3
clone size: few
CDR3 protein: CASSPGQGRSYNEQFF
CDR3 DNA: TGTGCCAGCAGCCCCGGACAGGGTAGATCCTACAATGAGCAGTTCTTC

D gene: NA
J gene: TRBJ1-1
V gene: TRBV28
clone size: NA
CDR3 protein: CASRNRAGAFF
CDR3 DNA: TGTGCCAGCAGAAACAGGGCCGGGGCTTTCTTT

D gene: NA
J gene: TRBJ2-7
V gene: TRBV12-3/TRBV12-4
clone size: few
CDR3 protein: CASSLGRRGYEQYF
CDR3 DNA: TGTGCCAGCAGTTTAGGAAGGCGGGGCTACGAGCAGTACTTC

D gene: TRBD1
J gene: TRBJ2-3
V gene: TRBV7-9
clone size: NA
CDR3 protein: CASSRGQGRVPDTQYF
CDR3 DNA: TGTGCCAGCAGCCGCGGACAGGGCCGCGTGCCAGATACGCAGTATTTT

D gene: NA
J gene: TRBJ2-7
V gene: TRBV19
clone size: NA
CDR3 protein: CASSPRVGDSTYEQYF
CDR3 DNA: TGTGCCAGTAGTCCCCGGGTGGGGGATTCAACCTACGAGCAGTACTTC

D gene: NA
J gene: TRBJ2-3
V gene: TRBV7-2
clone size: NA
CDR3 protein: CASSSRFSDTQYF
CDR3 DNA: TGTGCCAGCAGCTCTAGGTTTTCAGATACGCAGTATTTT

D gene: NA
J gene: TRBJ1-1
V gene: TRBV5-1
clone size: NA
CDR3 protein: CASSWSGGNTEAFF
CDR3 DNA: TGCGCCAGCAGCTGGAGTGGGGGTAACACTGAAGCTTTCTTT

D gene: TRBD1
J gene: TRBJ2-7
V gene: TRBV6-1
clone size: NA
CDR3 protein: CASSQQGARSYEQYF
CDR3 DNA: TGTGCCAGCAGTCAACAGGGGGCGAGATCCTACGAGCAGTACTTC

D gene: NA
J gene: TRBJ2-7
V gene: TRBV4-1
clone size: many
CDR3 protein: CASSQEGSGLIGEQYF
CDR3 DNA: TGCGCCAGCAGCCAAGAAGGGTCGGGGTTGATAGGCGAGCAGTACTTC

D gene: NA
J gene: TRBJ2-3
V gene: TRBV20-1
clone size: NA
CDR3 protein: CSARAASTDTQYF
CDR3 DNA: TGCAGTGCTAGAGCGGCCAGCACAGATACGCAGTATTTT